The 21 T cell receptor beta chains given below trace back to one sample, sequenced in a study of cytomegalovirus exposure and HLA in healthy donors. This PCR relied on a set of 60 Vbeta primers and 13 Jbeta primers. Clones were sequenced by immunoSEQ multiplex PCR, and TCRdb holds only the in-frame ones, with some missing. The repertoire has around 160,000 clones, roughly 80% of them found once; the top ten carry 1.5% to 2%. Sequenced material: PBMCs. These receptors all come from a human donor in good health.

In this sample, this clone turned up once. The chain has TRBV7-2 and TRBJ2-1, with D perhaps TRBD2 (7 bases). V lost 1 base to trimming and J lost 1 base, with 8 bases between them. Germline-derived CDR1 and CDR2 are SGHTA and FQGNSA. This CDR3 is 15 amino acids long. The CDR3 loop is CASSLEGGSYNEQFF. As DNA, the CDR3 is TGTGCCAGCAGCTTAGAGGGGGGGTCCTACAATGAGCAGTTCTTC.

The J gene is TRBJ2-5, the V gene TRBV12-5; 7 bases line up with TRBD1. This CDR3 is built from 15 residues. CDR1 is LGHNT and CDR2 is FRNRAP in the germline V gene. V lost 6 bases and J lost 1; bases outside the gene matches: 8. The CDR3 DNA is TGTGCTAGTGGCCCCGGACAGGCCGCCCAAGAGACCCAGTACTTC. Amino acids: CASGPGQAAQETQYF.

The V call is TRBV7-8, the J call TRBJ1-5; 12 nucleotides agree with TRBD1. Germline CDR1 reads SGHVS; CDR2 reads FQNEAQ. V lost 4 bases and J lost 6; bases outside the gene matches: 7. The CDR3 consists of 16 residues. The CDR3 DNA reads as TGTGCCAGCAGCTCCCCGGGACAGGGGGCTGCTCAGCCCCAGCATTTT. Protein product: CASSSPGQGAAQPQHF.

DNA of the CDR3: TGTGCCATCAGTGAGAGAGCATATGGCTACACCTTC. As protein: CAISERAYGYTF. The rearrangement joins TRBV10-3 to TRBJ1-2; D is undetermined. The CDR3 length is 12 residues. Germline CDR1 and CDR2: ENHRY and SYGVKD. V dropped 2 bases and J dropped 5 bases, with 6 bases sitting between them.

This chain connects TRBV9 to TRBJ2-7, with 9 bases that match TRBD1. The junction had 6 bases not matched to a gene; V was cut back by 2 bases and J by 3 bases. Per germline, CDR1 SGDLS and CDR2 YYNGEE. This CDR3 spans 15 amino acids. The CDR3 sequence: CASSVPPDRGYEQYF. CDR3 DNA: TGTGCCAGCAGCGTCCCCCCGGACAGGGGCTACGAGCAGTACTTC.

V gene TRBV18 combines with J gene TRBJ1-1; TRBD1 matches 11 bases. V lost 2 bases, J lost 5 bases, and 1 base stayed unmatched. The CDR3 length is 14 residues. Germline assignment: CDR1 KGHSH and CDR2 LQKENI. CDR3 sequence (DNA): TGTGCCAGCTCACCAGGGACAGGGGGTACTGAAGCTTTCTTT. Protein: CASSPGTGGTEAFF.

The rearrangement links TRBV7-9 to TRBJ1-4; 7 nucleotides agree with TRBD1. Germline V gene data show CDR1 as SEHNR and CDR2 as FQNEAQ (reference sequence). The CDR3 consists of 16 residues. V trimming: 5 bases; J trimming: 8 bases; junction bases outside the gene matches: 14. CDR3: CASSLTQTGLKEKLFF. In DNA, the CDR3 is TGTGCCAGCAGCCTAACCCAGACAGGGTTAAAAGAAAAACTGTTTTTT.

This clone occurred once. The V call is TRBV5-6, the J call TRBJ2-1, with TRBD1 matching over 8 bases. This CDR3 is built from 15 residues. After removal of 3 bases from V and 5 bases from J, the junction contained 7 bases not matched to a gene. CDR1 is SGHDT, CDR2 YYEEEE, per germline. The CDR3 region has the DNA TGTGCCAGCAGCTCCTCCGGGACAGGCAACAATGAGCAGTTCTTC. It specifies CASSSSGTGNNEQFF.

In DNA form, the CDR3 reads TGTGCCAGCAGCTTAACGCCCCGCGGGGTCGGCTATGGCTACACCTTC. It yields the protein CASSLTPRGVGYGYTF. This chain connects TRBV7-2 to TRBJ1-2; D ambiguous. This CDR3 spans 16 amino acids. Germline loops: CDR1 SGHTA, CDR2 FQGNSA. With 2 bases removed from V and 4 bases from J, the gap between germline ends came to 17 bases.

The V and J genes are TRBV6-5 and TRBJ2-7, with a tentative D call TRBD1 (6 bases). The germline gives CDR1 MNHEY, CDR2 SVGAGI. V was trimmed by 2 bases and J by 1 base, leaving 9 bases between them. This CDR3 contains 14 residues. The CDR3 DNA follows: TGTGCCAGCAGTTACGTTCAGGGGTCCTACGAGCAGTACTTC. This gives the protein CASSYVQGSYEQYF.

CDR3 sequence: CASSPATANTEAFF. The CDR3 nucleotides read TGTGCCAGCAGCCCAGCGACTGCTAACACTGAAGCTTTCTTT. This chain links TRBV6-1 with TRBJ1-1; no clear D gene. V lost 6 bases, J lost 2 bases, and 13 bases lay in between. The CDR3 extends over 14 amino acids. Germline V gene lookup returns CDR1 MNHNS and CDR2 SASEGT.

The chain has TRBV5-4 and TRBJ1-2; 7 nucleotides match TRBD1. Germline V gene sequence: CDR1 SGHNT, CDR2 YYREEE (reference sequence). The V gene end was trimmed by 4 bases and the J gene end by 2 bases; junction bases not matched to a gene: 5. The CDR3 extends over 14 amino acids. CDR3 DNA sequence: TGTGCCAGCAGCCGCCCGGACAGGAACTATGGCTACACCTTC. Amino acid sequence: CASSRPDRNYGYTF.

This clone was observed a few times. V usage is TRBV7-6 and J usage is TRBJ2-7; 12 bases align to TRBD2. Germline CDR1 and CDR2: SGHVS and FNYEAQ. The junction had 8 bases not matched to a gene; V was cut back by 5 bases and J by 0 bases. The CDR3 is 17 residues long. The CDR3 region is CASSPSRTSGASYEQYF. The CDR3 bases are TGTGCCAGCAGCCCTAGCAGGACTAGCGGGGCCTCCTACGAGCAGTACTTC.

This clone is a singleton in its sample. The rearrangement joins TRBV2 to TRBJ2-5; D gene unclear. Germline V gene data show CDR1 as SNHLY and CDR2 as FYNNEI. Trimming cost V 5 bases and J 1 base, with 11 bases left between them. CDR3 size: 14 residues. The CDR3 loop is CASSRSGFQETQYF. CDR3 DNA sequence: TGTGCCAGCAGTCGATCAGGTTTCCAAGAGACCCAGTACTTC.

The gene calls are TRBV25-1 and TRBJ2-7; 9 bases are shared with TRBD1. The CDR3 sequence is 14 residues long. V gave up 8 bases and J gave up 5 bases; unmatched junction bases: 10. In germline, CDR1 is MGHDK, CDR2 SYGVNS. CDR3 sequence: CASRGDRASHEQYF. DNA of the CDR3: TGTGCCAGCCGCGGGGACAGGGCATCCCACGAGCAGTACTTC.

The V call is TRBV6-5, the J call TRBJ2-5, with D possibly matching TRBD2 (5 bases). The germline CDR1 and CDR2 sequences are MNHEY and SVGAGI. V gave up 5 bases and J gave up 9 bases, with 13 bases separating them. This CDR3 is 12 amino acids long. The DNA for the CDR3 is TGTGCCAGCAGTCAGACCACCGGGGCCCAGTACTTC. Translation: CASSQTTGAQYF.

J is TRBJ1-1 and V is TRBV5-6, with D unclear. V lost 1 base to trimming and J lost 1 base, with 11 bases between them. Germline CDR1 reads SGHDT; CDR2 reads YYEEEE. The CDR3 runs to 15 residues. CDR3 bases: TGTGCCAGCAGCTTGTGGAGGAATGGGAACACTGAAGCTTTCTTT. This gives the protein CASSLWRNGNTEAFF. Full variable domain (outside the CDR3, taken from reference TRBV5-6 and TRBJ1-1): DAGVTQSPTHLIKTRGQQVTLRCSPKSGHDTVSWYQQALGQGPQFIFQYYEEEERQRGNFPDRFSGHQFPNYSSELNVNALLLGDSALYLCASSLWRNGNTEAFFGQGTRLTVV.

This chain connects TRBV5-4 to TRBJ1-1, with D unclear. Germline V gene lookup returns CDR1 SGHNT and CDR2 YYREEE (reference sequence). Deletions cut 2 bases from V and 4 bases from J, with 12 bases between. The CDR3 length is 14 residues. CDR3: CASSFDMISTEAFF. CDR3 coding DNA: TGTGCCAGCAGCTTCGACATGATTAGCACTGAAGCTTTCTTT.

The chain links TRBV7-9 to TRBJ1-2; D not resolved. With 5 bases removed from V and 7 bases from J, the gap between germline ends came to 11 bases. Germline CDR1 and CDR2: SEHNR and FQNEAQ (reference sequence). The CDR3 spans 12 residues. CDR3 in DNA: TGTGCCAGCAGCGACTCCCCTTCTGGCTACACCTTC. Its protein product is CASSDSPSGYTF.

The V call is TRBV7-2, the J call TRBJ2-5; 14 bases are a match to TRBD2. The germline V gene encodes CDR1 SGHTA and CDR2 FQGNSA. The ends lost 1 base at V and 5 bases at J; junction bases unmatched: 9. There are 18 residues in the CDR3. The chain's CDR3 is CASSLGSGLAGGWETQYF. Written as DNA, the CDR3 is TGTGCCAGCAGCTTAGGCAGTGGACTAGCGGGGGGCTGGGAGACCCAGTACTTC.

This clone was recorded once. CDR3 sequence: CASKRPTGNTF. CDR3 in DNA: TGTGCCAGCAAAAGACCAACAGGGAACACCTTC. The chain has TRBV5-8 and TRBJ1-2; the D gene is possibly TRBD1 (6 bases). V gave up 6 bases and J gave up 12 bases, with 15 bases separating them. The V gene's germline CDR1 is SGHTS and CDR2 YDEGEE. The CDR3 consists of 11 residues.